These T cell receptor beta chains were read from a single sample in a study of T cell repertoires in ileal Crohn's disease. Measured with immunoSEQ multiplex PCR; TCRdb has only the in-frame clones, and not every one. The sample holds 5,500 to 6,500 clones, about 76% seen once. Sequencing was performed on ileal tissue. The receptors were sampled from an adult with Crohn's disease. CDR3s include the opening cysteine and the closing phenylalanine or tryptophan. The order of the fields is J gene, V gene, CDR3 protein.

>TRBJ2-1|TRBV28
CASSLAGGRNNEQFF
>TRBJ1-2|TRBV30
CAWSVWRTGGLFNYGYTF
>TRBJ2-5|TRBV5-1
CASSGSGRASVSETQYF
>TRBJ2-6|TRBV7-3
CASRSGSGANVLTF
>TRBJ1-1|TRBV29-1
CSVDWQGANTEAFF
>TRBJ1-6|TRBV9
CASSVAGFSPLHF
>TRBJ1-4|TRBV27
CASSLSSIGGALSNEKLFF
>TRBJ1-5|TRBV19
CASSAPGGSYQPQHF
>TRBJ2-4|TRBV2
CASSEVAELAKNIQYF
>TRBJ2-1|TRBV28
CASRRNSVSIYNEQFF
>TRBJ2-7|TRBV19
CASSTGQGPHEQYF
>TRBJ1-1|TRBV9
CASTPGNTEAFF
>TRBJ2-1|TRBV5-8
CASSQDSSGNPYNEQFF
>TRBJ2-2|TRBV5-1
CASSLTSGRSGELFF
>TRBJ2-7|TRBV2
CASSLDRDRYEQYF
>TRBJ1-2|TRBV28
CASSLSGQQFYGYTF
>TRBJ1-1|TRBV18
CASSPRQGFTEAFF
>TRBJ2-3|TRBV7-2
CASSLGGAADTQYF
>TRBJ2-1|TRBV7-2
CASSLGREGYEQFF
>TRBJ2-1|TRBV7-3
CASSPTGSSNNEQFF
>TRBJ2-7|TRBV5-1
CASRQGSSSYEQYF
>TRBJ1-1|TRBV10-3
CAIKQGDTEAFF
>TRBJ2-5|TRBV7-9
CASSLARDRPQETQYF
>TRBJ2-3|TRBV7-3
CASSPPGDSRVPDTQYF
>TRBJ2-5|TRBV27
CASSWTGEQETQYF
>TRBJ1-4|TRBV4-1
CASSPRVTNEKLFF
>TRBJ2-1|TRBV6-5
CASSLSDTHEQFF
>TRBJ1-5|TRBV28
CAGQKQGPSNQPQHF
>TRBJ2-6|TRBV6-1
CASSEGNSGANVLTF
>TRBJ2-7|TRBV10-1
CASSSQGSPYEQYF
>TRBJ1-1|TRBV20-1
CSANSSAEAFF
>TRBJ2-2|TRBV28
CASSFRGRGAGELFF
>TRBJ2-7|TRBV15
CATSGPGQGIYEQYF
>TRBJ2-7|TRBV19
CASSTGSYEQYF
>TRBJ2-5|TRBV7-3
CASSPSGGTSGQETQYF
>TRBJ2-1|TRBV14
CASSQLGAGSYNEQFF
>TRBJ2-3|TRBV5-8
CASSSFLTSGRADTQYF
>TRBJ2-7|TRBV4-2
CASSGTSEGYEQYF
>TRBJ2-2|TRBV5-4
CASSSRLAGGFTGELFF
>TRBJ2-1|TRBV4-2
CASSHGSGRANEQFF
>TRBJ2-7|TRBV23-1
CAIIQGYEQYF
>TRBJ2-2|TRBV5-6
CASSGGTSGRSNTGELFF
>TRBJ1-5|TRBV7-2
CASSQQGSGPQHF
>TRBJ1-5|TRBV19
CASSWDRGPNQPQHF
>TRBJ1-4|TRBV5-1
CASSLGLSTNEKLFF
>TRBJ2-1|TRBV6-4
CASSVTSGRADEQFF
>TRBJ2-3|TRBV14
CASSQDPAGRTDTQYF
>TRBJ2-7|TRBV6-5
CASSYIGTESYEQYF
>TRBJ2-6|TRBV28
CASRARDSGANVLTF
>TRBJ1-1|TRBV5-6
CASSSGENTEAFF
>TRBJ1-1|TRBV27
CASSLIGPSIEAFF
>TRBJ1-2|TRBV15
CATSARNYGYTF
>TRBJ1-1|TRBV6-5
CASSYGVTGDTEAFF
>TRBJ1-1|TRBV5-1
CASSLEIRFNTEAFF
>TRBJ2-3|TRBV30
CAWSVLGLAGADTQYF
>TRBJ2-1|TRBV9
CASSAPLREPYNEQFF